The 20 T cell receptor beta chains listed next were all sequenced from one sample in a study of T cell clonality in common variable immunodeficiency. Libraries were prepared by immunoSEQ multiplex PCR; TCRdb keeps only in-frame clonotypes and omits some of them. The sample contains 45,000 to 55,000 clones, none of them singletons. Sequencing input: peripheral blood mononuclear cells. The receptor source for this set is a person between 18 and 69 years old in good health.

In this sample, this clone turned up many times. The read is 3 residues too short to cover the CDR3 end, so that end is filled in from the germline J gene. The V call is TRBV20-1, the J call TRBJ2-5; the match to TRBD1 covers 7 bases. This CDR3 is built from 15 residues. Germline V gives CDR1 DFQATT, CDR2 SNEGSKA (reference sequence). The junction had 15 bases not matched to a gene; V was cut back by 6 bases and J by 5 bases. The CDR3 protein is CSADDPEGAKETQYF. Incomplete CDR3 DNA: TGCAGTGCAGACGACCCCGAGGGGGCGAAGGAGACC.

This clone showed up many times. The read terminates 3 residues before the CDR3 end, so the remaining end is supplied by the germline J gene. This chain connects TRBV5-1 to TRBJ2-1, with TRBD2 matching 14 bases. CDR1 SGHRS and CDR2 YFSETQ come from the germline V gene. The CDR3 consists of 16 residues. V dropped 4 bases and J dropped 8; count of bases not matched to a gene: 8. Incomplete CDR3 DNA: TGCGCCAGCAGCCCCCAACCGGGACTAGCGGGAGATGAG. Translation: CASSPQPGLAGDE. In full, the CDR3 reads CASSPQPGLAGDEQFF.

With regard to this clone: Coverage ceases 3 residues before the CDR3 finishes, and the germline J gene fills in the end. This chain joins TRBV2 and TRBJ2-7; 11 bases map to TRBD1. V lost 7 bases, J lost 6 bases, and 5 bases stayed unmatched. CDR1 is SNHLY, CDR2 FYNNEI, per germline. This CDR3 is built from 13 residues. CDR3 in amino acids: CASTGQGASEQYF. The DNA read from the CDR3 is TGTGCCAGCACCGGACAGGGGGCTAGCGAG.

Many counts were recorded for this clone. CDR3 region: CASTPSFQGSQPQHF. The sequenced CDR3 bases are TGTGCCAGCACCCCCTCTTTTCAGGGGAGTCAGCCC. The J gene is TRBJ1-5, the V gene TRBV28, with TRBD1 as a possible D gene (6 bases). Read data end 3 residues before the CDR3 end; the end is taken from the germline J gene. CDR3 length: 15 residues. Germline loops: CDR1 MDHEN, CDR2 SYDVKM. The germline V and J ends were trimmed by 7 bases and 6 bases, with 19 bases remaining between them.

This clone has ten or more counts. The covered CDR3 bases are TGTGCCAGCGGGGGGCTAGCGGGAGTGGAGACC. This gives the protein CASGGLAGVET. The whole CDR3 sequence is CASGGLAGVETQYF. The chain has TRBV2 and TRBJ2-5; 10 bases map to TRBD2. The read terminates 3 residues ahead of where the CDR3 ends, so the germline J gene completes it. V dropped 8 bases and J dropped 5; count of bases not matched to a gene: 8. There are 14 residues in the CDR3. The germline V gene has CDR1 SNHLY and CDR2 FYNNEI. Full variable domain (rest looked up from reference TRBV2 and TRBJ2-5): EPEVTQTPSHQVTQMGQEVILRCVPISNHLYFYWYRQILGQKVEFLVSFYNNEISEKSEIFDDQFSVERPDGSNFTLKIRSTKLEDSAMYFCASGGLAGVETQYFGPGTRLLVL.

This clone was seen repeatedly, ten times or more. The CDR3 end lies 3 residues beyond the end of the read and is filled in from the germline J gene. The rearrangement links TRBV2 to TRBJ2-2; TRBD2 matches 10 bases. Per germline, CDR1 SNHLY and CDR2 FYNNEI. V was pared by 3 bases and J by 4 bases, with 5 bases of the junction left unmatched. The CDR3 is 16 residues long. This CDR3 is CASSDSGLAATGELFF. The sequenced part of the CDR3 DNA is TGTGCCAGCAGTGATTCAGGACTAGCGGCCACCGGGGAG.

This clone has at least ten counts. The CDR3 end is not reached by the read, which stops 3 residues before it; the germline J gene fills it in. The identical CDR3 is also encoded by other nucleotide sequences in the sample. The J gene is TRBJ1-6, the V gene TRBV20-1; D may be TRBD1 (5 bases). Looked up from germline, CDR1 is DFQATT and CDR2 is SNEGSKA (reference sequence). The CDR3 has 15 residues. The CDR3 sequence: CSAPRPGSRASPLHF. The DNA read from the CDR3 is TGCAGTGCCCCTCGACCAGGGAGTCGCGCATCGCCC.

This clone came up many times. The CDR3 extends 3 residues past the end of the read, so its final part is completed from the germline J gene. This rearrangement joins TRBV2 to TRBJ1-5, with 9 bases lining up with TRBD1. The V gene's germline CDR1 is SNHLY and CDR2 FYNNEI. The CDR3 contains 15 residues. With V trimmed by 5 bases and J by 6 bases, 8 bases remained unmatched. Partial CDR3 DNA: TGTGCCAGCAGTTATTCGGGACAGGGCTTTCAGCCC. It codes for CASSYSGQGFQP. Given in full, the CDR3 is CASSYSGQGFQPQHF.

This clone was observed many times. With the read ending 3 residues before the CDR3 end, the germline J gene is used to fill in that end. This chain uses TRBV20-1 with TRBJ1-5, with 9 bases fitting TRBD1. With V trimmed by 2 bases and J by 6 bases, 2 bases remained unmatched. CDR3 size: 13 residues. Germline loops: CDR1 DFQATT, CDR2 SNEGSKA (reference sequence). CDR3 bases read: TGCAGTGCTAGATACAGGGGGCTTCAGCCC. Translating it yields CSARYRGLQP. The entire CDR3 reads CSARYRGLQPQHF.

This clone was seen only a few times. The missing CDR3 end, 3 residues past where the read stops, is filled in from the germline J gene. The chain employs TRBV19 and TRBJ1-1; perhaps TRBD1 as D (6 bases). The CDR3 loop spans 15 amino acids. Looked up from germline, CDR1 is LNHDA and CDR2 is SQIVND (reference sequence). V gave up 5 bases and J gave up 0 bases, with 13 bases separating them. This chain's CDR3 is CASSPGAGLNTEAFF. Partial CDR3 DNA: TGTGCCAGTAGTCCAGGGGCAGGGCTGAACACTGAA.

This clone was picked up a small number of times. Sequencing ends 3 residues short of the CDR3 end; the germline J gene provides the rest. This chain links TRBV19 with TRBJ2-2; weak D call: TRBD2 (5 bases). The CDR3 length is 18 residues. V lost 0 bases, J lost 7 bases, and 21 bases lay in between. Germline lookup yields CDR1 LNHDA and CDR2 SQIVND (reference sequence). CDR3 sequence: CASSIDLGRHSVVGELFF. The part of the CDR3 DNA that was read is TGTGCCAGTAGTATAGATTTGGGCAGACATAGCGTCGTCGGGGAG.

This clone has at least ten counts. The read ends 3 residues shy of where the CDR3 ends; the end is completed using the germline J gene. This chain joins TRBV3-1 (or the pseudogene TRBV3-2) and TRBJ2-1, with 8 bases that match TRBD1. Germline trimming cut 6 bases from V and 4 bases from J; bases unmatched to any gene: 8. Germline V gives CDR1 LGHDT, CDR2 YNNKEL (reference sequence). The CDR3 consists of 15 residues. This CDR3 reads CASRQTGVTYNEQFF. Incomplete CDR3 DNA: TGTGCCAGCAGGCAGACAGGGGTCACGTACAATGAG.

About this clone: The CDR3 extends 3 residues past the end of the read, so its final part is completed from the germline J gene. The J gene is TRBJ2-1, the V gene TRBV20-1; 10 positions agree with TRBD2. Germline V gene sequence: CDR1 DFQATT, CDR2 SNEGSKA (reference sequence). The CDR3 has 14 amino acids. V was pared by 4 bases and J by 9 bases, with 9 bases of the junction left unmatched. The CDR3 loop reads CSATRSGRAAEQFF. The sequenced part of the CDR3 DNA is TGCAGTGCTACGCGAAGCGGGAGGGCCGCTGAG.

This clone was seen repeatedly, ten times or more. The DNA ends 3 residues before the CDR3 does, and the rest of the CDR3 is filled in from the germline J gene. The chain carries TRBV11-2 and TRBJ2-7, with TRBD1 matching 10 bases. Germline V CDR1 and CDR2: SGHAT, FQNNGV. Trimming at V came to 3 bases and at J to 5 bases, leaving 1 base not matched to a gene. The length of the CDR3 is 13 residues. The CDR3 sequence is CASSLDRGNEQYF. The CDR3 DNA, read in part, is TGTGCCAGCAGCTTGGACAGGGGGAACGAG.

This clone was counted ten times or more. The read ends 3 residues early relative to the CDR3; the germline J gene fills the gap. This chain joins TRBV19 and TRBJ2-7; TRBD1 agrees at 9 bases. V was pared by 6 bases and J by 1 base, with 7 bases of the junction left unmatched. Germline V gene lookup returns CDR1 LNHDA and CDR2 SQIVND (reference sequence). This CDR3 is 15 amino acids long. CDR3 sequence: CASSRYRGLSYEQYF. The CDR3 bases that were read are TGTGCCAGTAGCCGATACAGGGGGCTATCCTACGAG.

In its sample, this clone was seen many times. The read falls 3 residues short of the CDR3 end, and the missing part is taken from the germline J gene. V is TRBV7-2 and J is TRBJ1-4; D is uncertain. The V gene's germline CDR1 is SGHTA and CDR2 FQGNSA. The CDR3 is 14 amino acids. V gave up 1 base and J gave up 7 bases, with 10 bases separating them. The DNA read from the CDR3 is TGTGCCAGCAGCTTAGAAGGGTTTGGTGAAAAA. This encodes CASSLEGFGEK. The full CDR3 protein reads CASSLEGFGEKLFF.

This clone was found many times. The read stops 3 residues short of the end of the CDR3; the missing end is completed from the germline J gene. The V and J genes are TRBV19 and TRBJ2-2; 8 nucleotides align to TRBD1. Looked up from germline, CDR1 is LNHDA and CDR2 is SQIVND (reference sequence). The CDR3 contains 14 residues. J lost 7 bases, V lost 6 bases, and 7 bases had no gene match. CDR3 region: CASSPGQGSGELFF. The CDR3 DNA, read in part, is TGTGCCAGTAGCCCTGGACAGGGAAGCGGGGAG.

At least ten counts were recorded for this clone. The read gets to within 3 residues of the CDR3 end, and the germline J gene fills in the rest. The J gene is TRBJ2-3, the V gene TRBV24-1, with 13 bases aligning to TRBD2. The CDR3 has 16 residues. CDR1 and CDR2 from the germline V gene are KGHDR and SFDVKD. V shed 1 base, J shed 3 bases, and the junction held 0 bases outside the gene matches. The CDR3 loop is CATSDLLAGGTDTQYF. CDR3 DNA, as far as it was read: TGTGCCACCAGTGATTTACTAGCGGGAGGGACAGATACG.

This clone was detected many times. With the read ending 3 residues before the CDR3 end, the germline J gene is used to fill in that end. The chain links TRBV20-1 to TRBJ1-6; 7 bases are a match to TRBD1. V gave up 5 bases and J gave up 12 bases; unmatched junction bases: 19. Per germline, CDR1 DFQATT and CDR2 SNEGSKA (reference sequence). This CDR3 comprises 16 residues. The CDR3 sequence is CSAETPGQPGRRPLHF. The CDR3 bases that were read are TGCAGTGCTGAAACTCCGGGACAGCCAGGGAGGAGACCC.

This clone was detected many times. The read finishes 3 residues shy of the CDR3 end, and the germline J gene is used to complete it. The rearrangement links TRBV6-2 or TRBV6-3 to TRBJ2-7, with D perhaps TRBD1 (6 bases). This CDR3 is 16 amino acids long. Germline values: CDR1 MNHEY, CDR2 SVGEGT. Trimming took 5 bases from V and 5 from J, leaving 22 bases between them. The covered CDR3 bases are TGTGCCAGCAGTGGCGACAGGCCTCTAAGAACCCACGAG. Encoded protein: CASSGDRPLRTHE. The whole CDR3 reads CASSGDRPLRTHEQYF.